The TCR beta chain under discussion was sequenced for a study of cytomegalovirus exposure and HLA in healthy donors. Study observations and caveats: Despite most TCR sequences being rare, some public TCRs occurred in many donors.

CDR1 is SGHRS, CDR2 YFSETQ, per germline. The ends lost 0 bases at V and 4 bases at J; junction bases unmatched: 6. The length of the CDR3 is 15 residues. PCR used 60 Vbeta primers and 13 Jbeta primers. Assay used: immunoSEQ multiplex PCR; TCRdb lists only in-frame clones, some missing. The sample contains about 35,000 clones, roughly 84% of which appear only once. Of note for this clone: Its antigen is unknown.

This chain connects TRBV5-1 to TRBJ2-5; 7 nucleotides line up with TRBD2. The TCR was taken from a woman between 18 and 29 years old in good health and CMV-seronegative. Sequences were obtained from PBMCs. The CDR3 nucleotides read TGCGCCAGCAGCTTGGGGGCTAGCGGAGGAGAGACCCAGTACTTC. Translated, it gives CASSLGASGGETQYF.